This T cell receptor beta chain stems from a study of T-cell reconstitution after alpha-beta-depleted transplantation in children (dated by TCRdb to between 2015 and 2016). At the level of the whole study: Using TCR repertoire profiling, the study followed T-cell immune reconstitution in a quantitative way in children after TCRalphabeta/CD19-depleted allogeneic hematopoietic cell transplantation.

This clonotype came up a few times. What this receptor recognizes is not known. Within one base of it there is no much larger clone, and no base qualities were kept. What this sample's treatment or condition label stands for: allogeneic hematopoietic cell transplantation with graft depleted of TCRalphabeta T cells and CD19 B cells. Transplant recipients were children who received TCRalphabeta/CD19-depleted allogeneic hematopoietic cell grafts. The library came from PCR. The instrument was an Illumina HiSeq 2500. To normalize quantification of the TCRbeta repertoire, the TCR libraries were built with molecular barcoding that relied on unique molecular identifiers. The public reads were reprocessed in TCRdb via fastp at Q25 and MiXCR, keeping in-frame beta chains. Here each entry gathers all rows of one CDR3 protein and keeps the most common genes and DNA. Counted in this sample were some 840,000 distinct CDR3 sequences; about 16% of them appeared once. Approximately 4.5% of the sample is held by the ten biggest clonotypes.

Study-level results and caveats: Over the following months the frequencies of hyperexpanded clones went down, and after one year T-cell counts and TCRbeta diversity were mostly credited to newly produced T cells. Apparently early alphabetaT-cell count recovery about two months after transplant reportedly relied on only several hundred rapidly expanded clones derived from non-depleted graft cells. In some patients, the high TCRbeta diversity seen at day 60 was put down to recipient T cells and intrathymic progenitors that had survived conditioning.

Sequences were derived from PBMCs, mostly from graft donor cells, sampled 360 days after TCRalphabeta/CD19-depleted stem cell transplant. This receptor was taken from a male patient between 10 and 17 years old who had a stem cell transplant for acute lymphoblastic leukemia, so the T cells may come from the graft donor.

The DNA reads TGTGCCAGCAGTACCGACCCCACCTACGAGCAGTACTTC. It codes for CASSTDPTYEQYF. The V gene is TRBV6-2 or TRBV6-3 and the J gene is TRBJ2-7; the D gene remains uncertain. The V end loses 5 bases and the J end loses 2 bases, and a stretch of 10 bases separates them. The CDR1 and CDR2 encoded by the germline V gene are MNHEY and SVGEGT. From cysteine to phenylalanine, the CDR3 is 13 amino acids long. Here the CDR3 DNA is all that survives: 39 bases in frame from base 1.